These 23 T cell receptor beta chains were all obtained from the same sample, sequenced in a study of T cells after yellow fever vaccination. TCRdb fed the 5' RACE reads into MiXCR, producing one record per CDR3 protein. The profile shows about 550,000 distinct CDR3 sequences, 19% of them singletons. Material: PBMCs, obtained 15 days after the yellow fever booster vaccination. These receptors were taken from a young man who received the YFV17D yellow fever vaccine.

This clonotype was seen more than once but under ten times. The chain links TRBV7-9 to TRBJ1-3; 7 bases are a match to TRBD1. V was pared by 5 bases and J by 5 bases, with 9 bases of the junction left unmatched. Germline V gene sequence: CDR1 SEHNR, CDR2 FQNEAQ (reference sequence). CDR3 size: 15 residues. In nucleotides, the CDR3 is TGTGCCAGCAGCGCCGGACAGGCAAGGCGAAACACCATATATTTT. It encodes CASSAGQARRNTIYF. The variable domain in full, completed from reference TRBV7-9 and TRBJ1-3, reads DTGVSQNPRHKITKRGQNVTFRCDPISEHNRLYWYRQTLGQGPEFLTYFQNEAQLEKSRLLSDRFSAERPKGSFSTLEIQRTEQGDSAMYLCASSAGQARRNTIYFGEGSWLTVV.

V gene TRBV7-9 combines with J gene TRBJ1-5; D is unclear. Germline V CDR1 and CDR2: SEHNR, FQNEAQ (reference sequence). V was trimmed by 5 bases and J by 7 bases, leaving 12 bases between them. CDR3 size: 13 residues. DNA of the CDR3: TGTGCCAGCAGCCCCGGGTGGGGACAGCCCCAGCATTTT. It yields the protein CASSPGWGQPQHF.

This chain connects TRBV7-9 to TRBJ2-1; D is ambiguous. The CDR3 has 15 residues. Trimming took 0 bases from V and 5 from J, leaving 11 bases between them. Germline lookup yields CDR1 SEHNR and CDR2 FQNEAQ (reference sequence). CDR3 protein: CASSLAPGANNEQFF. The CDR3 bases are TGTGCCAGCAGCTTAGCGCCTGGTGCCAACAATGAGCAGTTCTTC.

The chain carries TRBV20-1 and TRBJ2-5; 7 nucleotides align to TRBD1. Germline trimming cut 6 bases from V and 5 bases from J; bases unmatched to any gene: 12. The CDR3 sequence is 14 residues long. Germline assignment: CDR1 DFQATT and CDR2 SNEGSKA (reference sequence). CDR3 bases: TGCAGTGCCCGGGGACAGATTATGCGGGAGACCCAGTACTTC. Translated, it gives CSARGQIMRETQYF.

The V and J genes are TRBV29-1 and TRBJ2-4; no clear D gene. V lost 3 bases and J 1 base, leaving 19 bases between the germline ends. Germline V gene sequence: CDR1 SQVTM, CDR2 ANQGSEA. There are 17 residues in the CDR3. The CDR3 is CSVEGWVAGWAKNIQYF. The CDR3 bases are TGCAGCGTTGAGGGGTGGGTCGCCGGGTGGGCCAAAAACATTCAGTACTTC.

The table lists this clonotype with a few counts. The chain combines TRBV29-1 with TRBJ1-1; D is unclear. The CDR3 is made up of 12 amino acids. The germline V gene has CDR1 SQVTM and CDR2 ANQGSEA. V lost 5 bases, J lost 0 bases, and 7 bases lay in between. The CDR3 sequence is CSVTQLNTEAFF. The CDR3 nucleotides are TGCAGCGTTACACAGTTGAACACTGAAGCTTTCTTT.

The chain has TRBV20-1 and TRBJ2-2, with D unresolved. V was cut by 3 bases and J by 5 bases, with 7 bases left in between. CDR3 size: 12 residues. Germline V lookup: CDR1 DFQATT, CDR2 SNEGSKA (reference sequence). The DNA of the CDR3 is TGCAGTGCTAGTTTCGGGACCGGGGAGCTGTTTTTT. Residues: CSASFGTGELFF.

The V call is TRBV2, the J call TRBJ2-1; 10 bases line up with TRBD2. Germline V gene sequence: CDR1 SNHLY, CDR2 FYNNEI. V shed 7 bases, J shed 8 bases, and the junction held 8 bases outside the gene matches. This CDR3 spans 14 amino acids. The CDR3 nucleotides read TGTGCCAGCAACTATCAGCGGGAGGGCTATGAGCAGTTCTTC. This gives the protein CASNYQREGYEQFF.

The sample holds a few counts of this clonotype. The rearrangement links TRBV19 to TRBJ2-1; 8 bases agree with TRBD2. J gave up 4 bases and V 5 bases, and 10 bases lay outside the gene matches. Germline values: CDR1 LNHDA, CDR2 SQIVND (reference sequence). CDR3 length: 16 residues. The CDR3 here is CASSLVAGTGYNEQFF. The CDR3 DNA reads as TGTGCCAGTAGTCTCGTAGCGGGGACTGGGTACAATGAGCAGTTCTTC.

This clonotype was detected ten times or more. The rearrangement links TRBV12-3 or TRBV12-4 to TRBJ2-6; no reliable D call. V was pared by 5 bases and J by 0 bases, with 11 bases between. The CDR3 sequence is 16 residues long. The CDR3 loop reads CASSRKRSSGANVLTF. DNA for the CDR3: TGTGCCAGCAGTAGGAAAAGGAGCTCTGGGGCCAACGTCCTGACTTTC.

This clonotype was counted a few times. This chain links TRBV18 with TRBJ1-1, with D maybe TRBD1 (5 bases). Trimming took 3 bases from V and 4 from J, leaving 9 bases between them. The CDR3 spans 13 residues. CDR1 and CDR2 from the germline V gene are KGHSH and LQKENI. This CDR3 is CASSPQGGTEAFF. CDR3 DNA sequence: TGTGCCAGCTCACCGCAGGGCGGCACTGAAGCTTTCTTT.

This clonotype was found a few times. V is TRBV20-1 and J is TRBJ2-5, with 9 positions matching TRBD2. Germline trimming cut 1 base from V and 5 bases from J; bases unmatched to any gene: 8. This CDR3 is 15 amino acids long. Germline CDR1 reads DFQATT; CDR2 reads SNEGSKA (reference sequence). CDR3 amino acids: CSARGLGTSMETQYF. CDR3 nucleotides: TGCAGTGCTAGAGGCCTGGGGACTAGCATGGAGACCCAGTACTTC.

This clonotype was detected many times. The chain carries TRBV7-9 and TRBJ2-2; D not resolved. There are 13 residues in the CDR3. Germline values: CDR1 SEHNR, CDR2 FQNEAQ (reference sequence). The ends were cut back, 5 bases at V and 7 bases at J, with 11 bases in the middle. CDR3 residues: CASSQNADGELFF. The CDR3 DNA reads as TGTGCCAGCAGCCAAAATGCGGACGGGGAGCTGTTTTTT.

CDR3 nucleotides: TGTGCCAGCAGCTTAGCCGCAGCCGGGCATGAAAAACTGTTTTTT. As protein: CASSLAAAGHEKLFF. The chain links TRBV7-9 to TRBJ1-4; D uncertain. V was shortened by 0 bases and J by 6 bases, with 11 bases between the two germline ends. The CDR3 loop spans 15 amino acids. CDR1 and CDR2 (germline): SEHNR, FQNEAQ (reference sequence).

This chain links TRBV7-9 with TRBJ2-7, with D perhaps assigned TRBD1 or TRBD2 (5 bases each). Trimming left V 2 bases short and J 2 bases short, with 10 bases between. The CDR3 runs to 14 residues. CDR1 and CDR2 (germline): SEHNR, FQNEAQ (reference sequence). This chain's CDR3 is CASSLPGPTYEQYF. For the CDR3, the DNA is TGTGCCAGCAGCTTACCGGGACCGACCTACGAGCAGTACTTC.

This clonotype was counted once. The chain has TRBV28 and TRBJ2-5; D perhaps matches TRBD2 (6 bases). Germline CDR1 reads MDHEN; CDR2 reads SYDVKM. The V gene lost 7 bases and the J gene lost 4 bases, with 19 bases spanning the gap. The length of the CDR3 is 15 residues. The chain's CDR3 is CASKYQRVGVETQYF. CDR3 DNA sequence: TGTGCCAGCAAATATCAGCGGGTGGGAGTAGAGACCCAGTACTTC. The full variable domain, its missing parts supplied by reference TRBV28 and TRBJ2-5, is DVKVTQSSRYLVKRTGEKVFLECVQDMDHENMFWYRQDPGLGLRLIYFSYDVKMKEKGDIPEGYSVSREKKERFSLILESASTNQTSMYLCASKYQRVGVETQYFGPGTRLLVL.

The chain has TRBV12-3 or TRBV12-4 and TRBJ2-7, with 14 bases that match TRBD2. This CDR3 spans 14 amino acids. V trimming: 7 bases; J trimming: 4 bases; junction bases outside the gene matches: 3. The CDR3 DNA reads as TGTGCCAGCACTCGGACTAGCGGGAGGTACGAGCAGTACTTC. Protein sequence: CASTRTSGRYEQYF.

This rearrangement joins TRBV7-2 to TRBJ1-5; 9 nucleotides line up with TRBD1. This CDR3 contains 15 residues. Germline CDR1 is SGHTA and CDR2 is FQGNSA. Losses at the gene ends were 4 bases for V and 6 bases for J; bases not matched to a gene: 7. CDR3 sequence: CASSYRGRGGQPQHF. The CDR3 DNA reads as TGTGCCAGCAGCTACAGGGGGCGGGGAGGTCAGCCCCAGCATTTT.

The CDR3 sequence: CASSSGQGATQPQHF. The CDR3 DNA sequence: TGTGCCAGCAGTTCCGGACAGGGGGCCACTCAGCCCCAGCATTTT. The V call is TRBV28, the J call TRBJ1-5; 11 bases align to TRBD1. Trimming removed 4 bases from V and 6 bases from J; junction bases left unmatched: 5. CDR1 is MDHEN, CDR2 SYDVKM, per germline. The CDR3 consists of 15 residues.

This clonotype has a single count. This rearrangement joins TRBV30 to TRBJ2-5; 10 bases match TRBD2. The J segment lost 8 bases and the V segment lost 5 bases, leaving 17 bases of the junction unmatched. Germline CDR1 reads GTSNPN; CDR2 reads SVGIG (reference sequence). CDR3 length equals 16 residues. As DNA, the CDR3 is TGTGCCTGGGGGCAAGGGTCTGCTAGCGGGAGATATACCCAGTACTTC. This translates into CAWGQGSASGRYTQYF.

J is TRBJ2-3 and V is TRBV15; no clear D. Germline values: CDR1 LNHNV, CDR2 YYDKDF (reference sequence). This CDR3 has 13 amino acids. Trimming stripped 6 bases from V and 4 bases from J, with 11 bases between. CDR3 sequence reads: CATRLPISDTQYF. The CDR3 nucleotides read TGTGCCACCAGGTTGCCCATTTCAGATACGCAGTATTTT.

The table lists this clonotype with a few counts. This chain joins TRBV7-3 and TRBJ2-7; 11 bases align to TRBD1. The CDR3 has 16 residues. Germline assignment: CDR1 SGHTA and CDR2 FQGTGA. With 2 bases clipped from V and 4 bases from J, the junction kept 7 bases outside the gene matches. CDR3 sequence reads: CASSLAGTGGMYEQYF. CDR3 DNA sequence: TGTGCCAGCAGCTTAGCCGGGACAGGGGGAATGTACGAGCAGTACTTC. Filled out from reference TRBV7-3 and TRBJ2-7, the complete variable domain reads GAGVSQTPSNKVTEKGKYVELRCDPISGHTALYWYRQSLGQGPEFLIYFQGTGAADDSGLPNDRFFAVRPEGSVSTLKIQRTERGDSAVYLCASSLAGTGGMYEQYFGPGTRLTVT.

This clonotype has only a few counts. The rearrangement joins TRBV6-5 to TRBJ2-5, with 9 nucleotides matching TRBD2. The CDR3 spans 14 residues. J gave up 5 bases and V 2 bases, and 3 bases lay outside the gene matches. Germline V gives CDR1 MNHEY, CDR2 SVGAGI. CDR3 sequence: CASSYLAGTETQYF. Written as DNA, the CDR3 is TGTGCCAGCAGTTACCTAGCGGGAACGGAGACCCAGTACTTC.